This T cell receptor beta chain was recorded in a study of post-analysis software for immune sequencing data. Broader study findings: Higher frequency in patients than in controls was seen for about five TRBV segments, with TRBV5-6, TRBV5-1 and TRBV20-1 among them. Under F measure analysis, samples from one preparation batch co-clustered strongly.

The authors incorporated unique molecular identifiers into the TCR beta cDNA libraries. MiXCR, run by TCRdb on the PCR reads, gives a single entry per CDR3 protein. The sample has about 540,000 distinct CDR3 sequences, 30% to 40% seen once. CDR1 and CDR2 from the germline V gene are KGHSH and LQKENI. The CDR3 is 14 amino acids. Losses at the gene ends were 3 bases for V and 9 bases for J; bases not matched to a gene: 8. To note about this clonotype: Its antigen remains unidentified.

The receptor comes from a girl under 18 with multiple sclerosis. Specimen: blood. This rearrangement joins TRBV18 to TRBJ1-5; 7 bases line up with TRBD1. The CDR3 nucleotides are TGTGCCAGCTCACCGAGAACAGGGGACGGGCCCCAGCATTTT. Translated: CASSPRTGDGPQHF.